What follows are 27 T cell receptor beta chains derived from one specimen sequenced in a study of blood T cell repertoires in COVID-19. Method: immunoSEQ multiplex PCR; TCRdb's copy keeps in-frame clones and lacks some. The sample carries roughly 180,000 clones, about four fifths recorded once. The sequencing sample was made of PBMCs or T cells enriched from blood (not recorded which). The receptors were sampled from a man aged 40-50 years who had recovered from COVID-19.

The chain couples TRBV27 to TRBJ2-1, with 12 nucleotides matching TRBD2. Germline V gene lookup returns CDR1 MNHEY and CDR2 SMNVEV (reference sequence). The CDR3 runs 18 residues. After removal of 4 bases from V and 5 bases from J, the junction contained 12 bases not matched to a gene. The CDR3 sequence: CASSSAVGLAGRNNEQFF. In DNA, the CDR3 is TGTGCCAGCAGTTCCGCAGTCGGACTAGCGGGGAGAAACAATGAGCAGTTCTTC.

This clone appeared a few times. The chain is built from TRBV27 and TRBJ2-1; 16 nucleotides match TRBD2. CDR1 and CDR2 from the germline V gene are MNHEY and SMNVEV (reference sequence). The trim removed 4 bases at V and 6 bases at J, leaving 9 bases unmatched. The CDR3 consists of 18 residues. CDR3 in DNA: TGTGCCAGCAGTTCGACTACCGGGACTAGCGGGAGGGCCAATGAGCAGTTCTTC. Amino acid sequence: CASSSTTGTSGRANEQFF.

The rearrangement uses TRBV5-1 and TRBJ2-7, with TRBD2 as a possible D gene (5 bases). The CDR3 length is 16 residues. Germline V lookup: CDR1 SGHRS, CDR2 YFSETQ. Trimming shortened V by 1 base and J by 0 bases, and 14 bases separated the two germline ends. The CDR3 DNA reads TGCGCCAGCAGCTTGTCCCCCGGGGTAGACTCCTACGAGCAGTACTTC. It is translated as CASSLSPGVDSYEQYF. Full variable domain (missing parts from reference TRBV5-1 and TRBJ2-7): KAGVTQTPRYLIKTRGQQVTLSCSPISGHRSVSWYQQTPGQGLQFLFEYFSETQRNKGNFPGRFSGRQFSNSRSEMNVSTLELGDSALYLCASSLSPGVDSYEQYFGPGTRLTVT.

V usage is TRBV7-8 and J usage is TRBJ1-5; 7 bases align to TRBD1. Germline-derived CDR1 and CDR2 are SGHVS and FQNEAQ. This CDR3 is built from 17 residues. After removal of 5 bases from V and 2 bases from J, the junction contained 12 bases not matched to a gene. In nucleotides, the CDR3 is TGTGCCAGCAGCCCGCCAGGGGGGCTGGAGGGCAATCAGCCCCAGCATTTT. It specifies CASSPPGGLEGNQPQHF.

This clone turned up a few times. This sequence joins TRBV27 and TRBJ1-2; 9 bases are a match to TRBD1. J was trimmed by 7 bases and V by 6 bases; bases with no gene match: 6. Germline V gene lookup returns CDR1 MNHEY and CDR2 SMNVEV (reference sequence). This CDR3 comprises 13 residues. In nucleotides, the CDR3 is TGTGCCAGCAGAGACAGGGGGTTTCCTGGCTACACCTTC. Translating gives CASRDRGFPGYTF.

The chain recombines TRBV6-5 with TRBJ2-7, with D possibly matching TRBD1 (6 bases). The ends were cut back, 6 bases at V and 7 bases at J, with 16 bases in the middle. The CDR3 consists of 13 residues. Germline V gives CDR1 MNHEY, CDR2 SVGAGI. The CDR3 reads CASRTQGTSEQYV. CDR3 DNA sequence: TGTGCCAGCAGGACCCAGGGGACGAGTGAGCAGTACGTC.

This rearrangement joins TRBV10-3 to TRBJ2-7; D may be TRBD2 (5 bases). CDR1 ENHRY and CDR2 SYGVKD come from the germline V gene. The CDR3 totals 12 residues. V was clipped by 4 bases and J by 7 bases, with 11 bases between them. The CDR3 spells CAISAGSGEQYF. In nucleotides, the CDR3 is TGTGCCATCAGTGCGGGATCGGGGGAGCAGTACTTC.

The chain links TRBV24-1 to TRBJ2-2; a weak D match, TRBD2 (5 bases). Germline V gene lookup returns CDR1 KGHDR and CDR2 SFDVKD. The CDR3 runs 13 residues. V was cut by 9 bases and J by 5 bases, with 12 bases left in between. The chain's CDR3 is CATETRETGELFF. In DNA form, the CDR3 reads TGTGCCACCGAAACTCGGGAAACCGGGGAGCTGTTTTTT.

This chain uses TRBV28 with TRBJ1-1; maybe TRBD1 (6 bases). Germline CDR1 and CDR2: MDHEN and SYDVKM. This CDR3 has 13 residues. Trimming cost V 5 bases and J 5 bases, with 12 bases left between them. The CDR3, as DNA: TGTGCCAGCAGTCCCACAGGGTCTACTGAAGCTTTCTTT. Protein sequence: CASSPTGSTEAFF.

This rearrangement joins TRBV28 to TRBJ2-3; TRBD2 is a possible D gene (6 bases). Germline V gene sequence: CDR1 MDHEN, CDR2 SYDVKM. The CDR3 sequence is 13 residues long. V shed 9 bases and J shed 2 bases, with 12 bases lying between them. The CDR3 DNA sequence: TGTGCCAGTGGGCGCGGGACCACAGATACGCAGTATTTT. As protein: CASGRGTTDTQYF.

The sample holds a few counts of this clone. The V gene is TRBV9, the J gene TRBJ1-2, with a tentative D call TRBD1 (5 bases). Trimming left V 2 bases short and J 9 bases short, with 17 bases between. CDR1 is SGDLS, CDR2 YYNGEE, per germline. The length of the CDR3 is 14 residues. CDR3 loop: CASSVSSPRGSYTF. CDR3 coding DNA: TGTGCCAGCAGCGTCAGCAGCCCTCGGGGGAGCTACACCTTC.

V gene TRBV7-3 combines with J gene TRBJ1-2; D is uncertain. Trimming pared 5 bases from V and 5 bases from J, leaving 9 bases between. CDR1 SGHTA and CDR2 FQGTGA come from the germline V gene. The CDR3 length is 12 residues. The CDR3: CASSQPGYGYTF. The DNA of the CDR3 is TGTGCCAGCAGCCAACCCGGGTATGGCTACACCTTC.

This chain joins TRBV2 and TRBJ2-7; D unresolved. Trimming took 6 bases from V and 2 from J, leaving 11 bases between them. CDR3 length: 13 amino acids. The germline V gene has CDR1 SNHLY and CDR2 FYNNEI. This CDR3 is CASSRFGPYEQYF. In DNA form, the CDR3 reads TGTGCCAGCAGCCGTTTTGGGCCCTACGAGCAGTACTTC.

This clone was observed a few times. The chain is built from TRBV7-9 and TRBJ1-2, with D perhaps TRBD1 (5 bases). Between the trimmed V and J ends, which lost 4 bases and 0 bases, there was a span of 24 bases. This CDR3 has 19 amino acids. Germline CDR1 is SEHNR and CDR2 is FQNEAQ (reference sequence). The CDR3 protein is CASSSTQQEHPNPNYGYTF. CDR3 bases: TGTGCCAGCAGCTCAACCCAACAGGAACACCCCAATCCTAACTATGGCTACACCTTC.

The chain combines TRBV27 with TRBJ2-5; 8 bases map to TRBD1. Trimming took 6 bases from V and 1 from J; bases not matched to a gene: 1. The CDR3 consists of 13 residues. CDR1 and CDR2 from the germline V gene are MNHEY and SMNVEV (reference sequence). CDR3 sequence: CASRGTGQETQYF. The DNA for the CDR3 is TGTGCCAGCAGGGGGACAGGCCAAGAGACCCAGTACTTC.

This clone is a singleton in its sample. The rearrangement joins TRBV3-1 (or the pseudogene TRBV3-2) to TRBJ2-1, with a possible D match to TRBD2 (5 bases). The CDR3 totals 15 residues. Germline V gives CDR1 LGHDT, CDR2 YNNKEL (reference sequence). The V end lost 1 base, the J end lost 9 bases, and 16 bases lay between the germline ends. The CDR3 protein is CASSQAPLIGGEQFF. The CDR3 coding sequence is TGTGCCAGCAGCCAAGCCCCTCTGATTGGAGGTGAGCAGTTCTTC.

Remarks on this clone: The sample has other DNA sequences that encode this CDR3 too. The V call is TRBV4-3, the J call TRBJ1-4; 8 nucleotides match TRBD1. J lost 8 bases, V lost 4 bases, and 3 bases had no gene match. The length of the CDR3 is 13 residues. Germline V gives CDR1 LGHNA, CDR2 YSLEER. DNA for the CDR3: TGCGCCAGCAGCCGAGACAGGGGCGAAAAACTGTTTTTT. This gives the protein CASSRDRGEKLFF.

A single count supports this clone. This chain joins TRBV15 and TRBJ2-7; D may be TRBD1 (5 bases). The CDR3 is 13 amino acids. Germline CDR1 LNHNV, CDR2 YYDKDF (reference sequence). The V end lost 4 bases, the J end lost 7 bases, and 14 bases lay between the germline ends. CDR3 sequence reads: CATSTYGANEQYV. The CDR3 bases are TGTGCCACCAGCACCTATGGGGCAAATGAGCAGTACGTC.

The chain recombines TRBV6-2 or TRBV6-3 with TRBJ1-2; 7 bases match TRBD1. Unmatched junction bases numbered 10, after V lost 6 bases and J lost 3 bases. Looked up from germline, CDR1 is MNHEY and CDR2 is SVGEGT. This CDR3 is built from 15 residues. The CDR3 bases are TGTGCCAGCAGCGTACAGGGGACGTTGGACTATGGCTACACCTTC. It is translated as CASSVQGTLDYGYTF.

The chain is built from TRBV2 and TRBJ2-5; 7 nucleotides align to TRBD2. V lost 7 bases and J lost 5; bases outside the gene matches: 7. Germline CDR1 reads SNHLY; CDR2 reads FYNNEI. The CDR3 totals 13 residues. CDR3 loop: CASNREARETQYF. As DNA, the CDR3 is TGTGCCAGCAATCGGGAGGCCCGGGAGACCCAGTACTTC.

The V and J genes are TRBV7-2 and TRBJ1-1; 9 positions match TRBD1. J was trimmed by 3 bases and V by 5 bases; bases with no gene match: 4. The V gene's germline CDR1 is SGHTA and CDR2 FQGNSA. The CDR3 has 14 amino acids. CDR3 region: CASSVQGAHTEAFF. DNA of the CDR3: TGTGCCAGCAGCGTACAGGGGGCTCACACTGAAGCTTTCTTT.

The J gene is TRBJ1-4, the V gene TRBV9, with a possible D match to TRBD1 (5 bases). Trimming left V 0 bases short and J 7 bases short, with 13 bases between. CDR3 length: 15 amino acids. Germline CDR1 and CDR2: SGDLS and YYNGEE. The CDR3, as DNA: TGTGCCAGCAGCGTAGGGAGGGGAATCGGTGAAAAACTGTTTTTT. This translates into CASSVGRGIGEKLFF.

The CDR3 DNA is TGCGCCAGCAGCCACTTGGACAGGGATCATTACACAGATACGCAGTATTTT. Amino acid sequence: CASSHLDRDHYTDTQYF. J is TRBJ2-3 and V is TRBV4-3; 8 bases are a match to TRBD1. After removal of 3 bases from V and 2 bases from J, the junction contained 10 bases not matched to a gene. Germline values: CDR1 LGHNA, CDR2 YSLEER. This CDR3 contains 17 residues.

This sequence joins TRBV2 and TRBJ1-5; D ambiguous. CDR3 length: 12 residues. Trimming stripped 8 bases from V and 5 bases from J, with 10 bases between. Germline CDR1 reads SNHLY; CDR2 reads FYNNEI. The CDR3 reads CASSKQDQPQHF. CDR3 coding DNA: TGTGCCAGCTCGAAGCAGGATCAGCCCCAGCATTTT. Together with reference TRBV2 and TRBJ1-5, the CDR3 gives the full variable domain: EPEVTQTPSHQVTQMGQEVILRCVPISNHLYFYWYRQILGQKVEFLVSFYNNEISEKSEIFDDQFSVERPDGSNFTLKIRSTKLEDSAMYFCASSKQDQPQHFGDGTRLSIL.

This chain connects TRBV11-2 to TRBJ2-1, with 9 nucleotides matching TRBD2. The CDR3 has 18 amino acids. Unmatched junction bases numbered 11, after V lost 2 bases and J lost 3 bases. CDR1 is SGHAT and CDR2 is FQNNGV in the germline V gene. CDR3 coding DNA: TGTGCCAGCAGCTTACTCCTCGGAGCTAGCGGGAACTACAATGAGCAGTTCTTC. As protein: CASSLLLGASGNYNEQFF.

J is TRBJ2-5 and V is TRBV5-1; D might be TRBD1 (5 bases). Germline CDR1 is SGHRS and CDR2 is YFSETQ. V was shortened by 0 bases and J by 7 bases, with 16 bases between the two germline ends. CDR3 length: 15 amino acids. The CDR3 loop is CASSLGGVGSGTQYF. CDR3 sequence (DNA): TGCGCCAGCAGCTTGGGGGGCGTAGGCTCCGGGACCCAGTACTTC.

In its sample, this clone was seen a few times. This chain uses TRBV9 with TRBJ2-1; TRBD2 matches 7 bases. The CDR3 has 14 residues. With 0 bases clipped from V and 7 bases from J, the junction kept 4 bases outside the gene matches. CDR1 is SGDLS, CDR2 YYNGEE, per germline. The CDR3 is CASSVAAGRNEQFF. CDR3 nucleotide sequence: TGTGCCAGCAGCGTAGCTGCCGGGAGGAATGAGCAGTTCTTC.